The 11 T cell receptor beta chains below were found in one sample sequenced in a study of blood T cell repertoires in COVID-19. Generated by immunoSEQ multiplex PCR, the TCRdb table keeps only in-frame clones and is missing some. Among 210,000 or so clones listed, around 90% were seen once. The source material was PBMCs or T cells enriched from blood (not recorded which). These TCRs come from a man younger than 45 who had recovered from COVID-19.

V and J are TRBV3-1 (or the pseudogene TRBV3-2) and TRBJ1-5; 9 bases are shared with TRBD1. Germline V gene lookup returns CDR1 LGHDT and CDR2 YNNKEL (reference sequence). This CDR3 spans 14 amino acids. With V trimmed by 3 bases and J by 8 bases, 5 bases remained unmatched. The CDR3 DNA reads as TGTGCCAGCAGCCAGGGACAGGGAATCGAGCCCCAGCATTTT. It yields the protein CASSQGQGIEPQHF.

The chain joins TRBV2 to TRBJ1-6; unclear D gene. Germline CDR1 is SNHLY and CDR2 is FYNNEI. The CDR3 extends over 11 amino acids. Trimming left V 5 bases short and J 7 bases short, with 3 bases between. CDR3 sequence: CASSLNSPLHF. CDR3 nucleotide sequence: TGTGCCAGCAGTTTAAATTCACCCCTCCACTTT.

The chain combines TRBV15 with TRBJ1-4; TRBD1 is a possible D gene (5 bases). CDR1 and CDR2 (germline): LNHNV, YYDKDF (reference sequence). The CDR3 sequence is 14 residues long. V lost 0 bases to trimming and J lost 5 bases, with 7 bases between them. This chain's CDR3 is CATSRDKGNEKLFF. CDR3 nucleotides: TGTGCCACCAGCAGAGATAAGGGGAATGAAAAACTGTTTTTT. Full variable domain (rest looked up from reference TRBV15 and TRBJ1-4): DAMVIQNPRYQVTQFGKPVTLSCSQTLNHNVMYWYQQKSSQAPKLLFHYYDKDFNNEADTPDNFQSRRPNTSFCFLDIRSPGLGDTAMYLCATSRDKGNEKLFFGSGTQLSVL.

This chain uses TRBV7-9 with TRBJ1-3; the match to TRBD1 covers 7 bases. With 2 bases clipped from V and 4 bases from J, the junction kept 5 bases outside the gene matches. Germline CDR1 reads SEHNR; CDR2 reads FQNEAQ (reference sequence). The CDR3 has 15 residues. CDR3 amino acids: CASSLIQGKGNTIYF. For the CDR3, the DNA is TGTGCCAGCAGCTTAATACAGGGGAAAGGAAACACCATATATTTT.

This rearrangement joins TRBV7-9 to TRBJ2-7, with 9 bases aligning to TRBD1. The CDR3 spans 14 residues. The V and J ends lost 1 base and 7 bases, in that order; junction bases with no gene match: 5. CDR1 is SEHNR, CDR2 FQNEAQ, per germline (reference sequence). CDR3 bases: TGTGCCAGCAGCTTAGAGCTGACAGGGGGAGAGCAGTACTTC. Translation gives CASSLELTGGEQYF. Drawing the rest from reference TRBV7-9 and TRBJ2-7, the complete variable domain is DTGVSQNPRHKITKRGQNVTFRCDPISEHNRLYWYRQTLGQGPEFLTYFQNEAQLEKSRLLSDRFSAERPKGSFSTLEIQRTEQGDSAMYLCASSLELTGGEQYFGPGTRLTVT.

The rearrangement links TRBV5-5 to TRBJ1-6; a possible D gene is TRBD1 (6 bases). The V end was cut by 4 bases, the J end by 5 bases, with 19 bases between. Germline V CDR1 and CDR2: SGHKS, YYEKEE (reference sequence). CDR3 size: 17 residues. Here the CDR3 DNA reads TGTGCCAGCAGCCCCCGGGGGGGCGTCCCAGATAATTCACCCCTCCACTTT. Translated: CASSPRGGVPDNSPLHF.

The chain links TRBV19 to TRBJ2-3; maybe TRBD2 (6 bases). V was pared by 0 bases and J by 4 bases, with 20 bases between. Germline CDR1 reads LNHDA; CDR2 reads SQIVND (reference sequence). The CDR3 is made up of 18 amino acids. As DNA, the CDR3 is TGTGCCAGTAGTATAGAGCGGGAAGGCACAGGAAGAGCAGATACGCAGTATTTT. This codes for CASSIEREGTGRADTQYF.

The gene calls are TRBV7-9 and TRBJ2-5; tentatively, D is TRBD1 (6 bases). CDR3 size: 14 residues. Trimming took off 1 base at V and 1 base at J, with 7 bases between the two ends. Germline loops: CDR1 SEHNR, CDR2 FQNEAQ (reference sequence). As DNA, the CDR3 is TGTGCCAGCAGCTTAGAAGGGGGCCAAGAGACCCAGTACTTC. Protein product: CASSLEGGQETQYF.

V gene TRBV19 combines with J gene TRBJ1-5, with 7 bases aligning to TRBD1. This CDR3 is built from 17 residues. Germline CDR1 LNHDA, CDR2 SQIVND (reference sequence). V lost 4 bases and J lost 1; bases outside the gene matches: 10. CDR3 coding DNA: TGTGCCAGTAGTAGAAACAGGGGATCTGGCAGCAATCAGCCCCAGCATTTT. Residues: CASSRNRGSGSNQPQHF. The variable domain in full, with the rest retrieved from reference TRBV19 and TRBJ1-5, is DGGITQSPKYLFRKEGQNVTLSCEQNLNHDAMYWYRQDPGQGLRLIYYSQIVNDFQKGDIAEGYSVSREKKESFPLTVTSAQKNPTAFYLCASSRNRGSGSNQPQHFGDGTRLSIL.

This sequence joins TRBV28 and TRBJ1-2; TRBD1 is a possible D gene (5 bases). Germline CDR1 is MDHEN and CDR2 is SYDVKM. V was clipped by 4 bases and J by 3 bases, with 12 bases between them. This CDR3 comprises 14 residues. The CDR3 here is CASSSGRGDYGYTF. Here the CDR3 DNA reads TGTGCCAGCAGTTCGGGCCGGGGGGACTATGGCTACACCTTC.

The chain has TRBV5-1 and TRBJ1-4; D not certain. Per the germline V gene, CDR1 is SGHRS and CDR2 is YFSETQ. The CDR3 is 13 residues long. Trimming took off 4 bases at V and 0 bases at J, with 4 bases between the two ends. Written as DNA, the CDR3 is TGCGCCAGCAGCAGCCCAACTAATGAAAAACTGTTTTTT. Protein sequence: CASSSPTNEKLFF.